These T cell receptor beta chains were read from a single sample in a study of lymphopenia after photon versus proton radiotherapy. Measured with immunoSEQ multiplex PCR; TCRdb has only the in-frame clones, and not every one. Of about 83,000 clones in the sample, more than 70% were seen once. Sequenced material: peripheral blood, taken from a patient treated with proton-based radiotherapy. All receptors derive from a man between 60 and 75 years old with pancreatic cancer. CDR3s include the opening cysteine and the closing phenylalanine or tryptophan. D genes are given only for firm matches. Not all rows give a size; the values are once, few, many and, for expanded clones, a class.

j_gene | d_gene | v_gene | abundance | CDR3aa | CDR3nt
TRBJ2-5 | - | TRBV27 | - | CASSLWGARETQYF | TGTGCCAGCAGTTTATGGGGGGCGCGGGAGACCCAGTACTTC
TRBJ1-1 | - | TRBV5-1 | - | CASSLNTEAFF | TGCGCCAGCAGTTTGAACACTGAAGCTTTCTTT
TRBJ1-4 | TRBD1 | TRBV18 | - | CASSPYTGTGDEKLFF | TGTGCCAGCTCACCATATACCGGGACAGGGGATGAAAAACTGTTTTTT
TRBJ1-1 | - | TRBV5-1 | - | CASSFHQGPGGEAFF | TGCGCCAGCAGCTTCCACCAGGGCCCTGGGGGTGAAGCTTTCTTT
TRBJ1-2 | - | TRBV18 | - | CASSPSQGHYGYTF | TGTGCCAGCTCACCCAGCCAGGGGCACTATGGCTACACCTTC
TRBJ1-2 | - | TRBV28 | - | CASSLPQGFTGYTF | TGTGCCAGCAGTTTACCGCAGGGCTTCACTGGCTACACCTTC
TRBJ2-1 | TRBD1 | TRBV5-1 | - | CASSQGQGGNEQFF | TGCGCCAGCAGCCAGGGACAGGGTGGCAATGAGCAGTTCTTC
TRBJ2-3 | TRBD1 | TRBV7-9 | - | CASSLGGGSGTDTQYF | TGTGCCAGCAGCTTAGGAGGGGGCTCAGGCACAGATACGCAGTATTTT
TRBJ2-1 | TRBD2 | TRBV2 | once | CASRDLGAGVRDEQFF | TGTGCCAGCAGGGACCTTGGTGCGGGAGTTCGGGATGAGCAGTTCTTC
TRBJ2-7 | - | TRBV27 | - | CASRLTTLPYEQYF | TGTGCCAGCAGACTAACTACCCTGCCCTACGAGCAGTACTTC
TRBJ2-7 | TRBD1 | TRBV7-2 | - | CASSGSGTASYEQYF | TGTGCCAGCAGCGGATCCGGGACAGCCTCCTACGAGCAGTACTTC
TRBJ1-2 | - | TRBV10-3 | few | CAISGTAFAGYGYTF | TGTGCCATCAGTGGGACAGCCTTTGCTGGCTATGGCTACACCTTC
TRBJ1-1 | - | TRBV5-6 | - | CASSFQRGTEAFF | TGTGCCAGCAGCTTTCAAAGGGGCACTGAAGCTTTCTTT
TRBJ1-2 | - | TRBV28 | - | CASTLDLLRGYTF | TGTGCCAGCACTTTGGACCTGCTGAGGGGCTACACCTTC
TRBJ1-2 | - | TRBV7-2 | once | CASSLKQGGYGYTF | TGTGCCAGCAGCTTAAAGCAGGGCGGCTATGGCTACACCTTC
TRBJ2-3 | TRBD2 | TRBV7-9 | - | CASSPGLAVSTDTQYF | TGTGCCAGCAGCCCGGGACTAGCGGTTAGCACAGATACGCAGTATTTT
TRBJ1-5 | - | TRBV18 | - | CASSLYGQPQHF | TGTGCCAGCTCACTCTACGGTCAGCCCCAGCATTTT